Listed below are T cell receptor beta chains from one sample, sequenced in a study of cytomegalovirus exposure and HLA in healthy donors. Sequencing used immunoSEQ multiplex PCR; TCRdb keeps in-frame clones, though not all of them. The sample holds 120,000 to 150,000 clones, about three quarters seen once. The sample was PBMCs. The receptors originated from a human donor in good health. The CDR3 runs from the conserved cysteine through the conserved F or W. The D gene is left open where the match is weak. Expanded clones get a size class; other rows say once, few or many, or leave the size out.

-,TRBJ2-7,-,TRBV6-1,CASSENGGGPYEQYF,TGTGCCAGCAGTGAAAACGGCGGAGGGCCCTACGAGCAGTACTTC
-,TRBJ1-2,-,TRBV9,CASNPIGGDNYGYTF,TGTGCCAGCAACCCCATAGGGGGGGACAACTATGGCTACACCTTC
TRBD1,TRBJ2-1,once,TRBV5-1,CASTSGQGAIEQFF,TGCGCCAGCACCTCGGGACAGGGGGCGATTGAGCAGTTCTTC
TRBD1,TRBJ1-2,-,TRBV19,CANRLLGTGTYGYTF,TGTGCCAACCGACTCCTGGGGACAGGGACCTATGGCTACACCTTC
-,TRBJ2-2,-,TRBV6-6,CASRDYLGGELFF,TGTGCCAGCAGAGACTACTTGGGCGGGGAGCTGTTTTTT
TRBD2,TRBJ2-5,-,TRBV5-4,CASSPQVAGGGLQETQYF,TGTGCCAGCAGCCCCCAGGTTGCTGGCGGGGGTCTCCAAGAGACCCAGTACTTC
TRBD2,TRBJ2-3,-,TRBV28,CASSLLAGGVLTDTQYF,TGTGCCAGCAGTCTACTAGCGGGGGGAGTACTAACAGATACGCAGTATTTT
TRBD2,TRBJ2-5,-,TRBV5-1,CASSLGGTSGPGAQYF,TGCGCCAGCAGCTTGGGAGGGACTAGCGGCCCAGGGGCCCAGTACTTC
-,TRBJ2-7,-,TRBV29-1,CSVEDGVGAQYF,TGCAGCGTTGAAGATGGTGTGGGGGCGCAGTACTTC
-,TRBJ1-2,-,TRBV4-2,CASSQLQSEGYTF,TGTGCCAGCAGCCAACTCCAGTCGGAGGGCTACACCTTC
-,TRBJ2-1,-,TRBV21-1,CASQRGGRAGVNEQFF,TGTGCCAGCCAGAGGGGCGGGAGGGCCGGGGTGAATGAGCAGTTCTTC
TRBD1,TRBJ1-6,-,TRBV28,CASITPTGGFSPLHF,TGTGCCAGCATTACACCGACAGGGGGCTTTTCACCCCTCCACTTT
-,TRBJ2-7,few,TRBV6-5,CASSNYRQWGEQYF,TGTGCCAGCAGTAACTACCGACAGTGGGGCGAGCAGTACTTC
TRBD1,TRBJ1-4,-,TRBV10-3,CAISESGQGVEKLFF,TGTGCCATCAGTGAGTCGGGACAGGGAGTTGAAAAACTGTTTTTT
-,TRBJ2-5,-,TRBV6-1,CASSLTQGTRETQYF,TGTGCCAGCAGCCTAACCCAGGGTACAAGAGAGACCCAGTACTTC
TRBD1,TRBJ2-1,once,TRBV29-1,CSASPTGDYNEQFF,TGCAGCGCCTCTCCGACAGGGGACTACAATGAGCAGTTCTTC
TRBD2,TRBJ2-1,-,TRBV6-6,CASSLERGPYNEQFF,TGTGCCAGCAGCCTTGAGCGGGGGCCTTACAATGAGCAGTTCTTC
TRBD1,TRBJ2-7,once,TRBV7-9,CASRQGPTYEQYF,TGTGCCAGCAGACAGGGGCCCACCTACGAGCAGTACTTC
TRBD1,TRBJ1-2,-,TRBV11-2,CASSSRQTGEDGYTF,TGTGCCAGCAGCTCGAGACAAACAGGGGAGGATGGCTACACCTTC
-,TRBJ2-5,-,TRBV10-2,CASSVQGIETQYF,TGCGCCAGCAGTGTACAGGGCATTGAGACCCAGTACTTC
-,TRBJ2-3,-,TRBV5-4,CASSLNRKSTDTQYF,TGTGCCAGCAGCTTGAACAGAAAGAGCACAGATACGCAGTATTTT
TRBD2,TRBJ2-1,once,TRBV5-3,CASLAASGSTGNEQFF,TGTGCCAGTCTGGCGGCCAGCGGGAGCACGGGCAATGAGCAGTTCTTC
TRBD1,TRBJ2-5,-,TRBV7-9,CASSVGQPLSETQYF,TGTGCCAGCAGCGTGGGACAGCCCCTCTCAGAGACCCAGTACTTC
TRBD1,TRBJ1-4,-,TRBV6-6,CASRPTGGEKLFF,TGTGCCAGCAGACCTACAGGGGGTGAAAAACTGTTTTTT
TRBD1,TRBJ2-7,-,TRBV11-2,CASSLDGQGAYEQYF,TGTGCCAGCAGCTTAGACGGACAGGGGGCTTACGAGCAGTACTTC
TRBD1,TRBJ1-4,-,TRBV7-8,CASSLWRGVGTANEKLFF,TGTGCCAGCAGCTTATGGCGGGGTGTGGGGACAGCGAATGAAAAACTGTTTTTT
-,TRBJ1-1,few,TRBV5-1,CASSLLGTKNTEAFF,TGCGCCAGCAGCTTGTTGGGGACAAAGAACACTGAAGCTTTCTTT
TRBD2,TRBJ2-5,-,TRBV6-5,CASSRWQGGETQYF,TGTGCCAGCAGCCGCTGGCAGGGAGGGGAGACCCAGTACTTC
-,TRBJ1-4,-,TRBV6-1,CASSDTQDEKLFF,TGTGCCAGCAGTGACACTCAGGATGAAAAACTGTTTTTT
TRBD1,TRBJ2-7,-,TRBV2,CASSERRDRGLWEQYF,TGTGCCAGCAGTGAGCGCCGGGACAGGGGACTTTGGGAGCAGTACTTC
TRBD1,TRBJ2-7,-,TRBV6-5,CASSEGSGGHEQYF,TGTGCCAGCAGTGAAGGTTCAGGGGGACACGAGCAGTACTTC
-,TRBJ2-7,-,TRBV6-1,CASSENRPGEQYF,TGTGCCAGCAGTGAAAACCGCCCGGGGGAGCAGTACTTC
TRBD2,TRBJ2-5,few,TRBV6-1,CASQGVAGGVETQYF,TGTGCCTCTCAGGGTGTAGCGGGAGGAGTGGAGACCCAGTACTTC
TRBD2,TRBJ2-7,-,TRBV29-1,CSVERRGLAHEQYF,TGCAGCGTTGAAAGAAGGGGACTAGCCCACGAGCAGTACTTC
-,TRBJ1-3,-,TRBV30,CAWGGPRNTIYF,TGTGCCTGGGGCGGGCCTCGAAACACCATATATTTT
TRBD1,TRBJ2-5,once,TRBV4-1,CASSPPEGGTGAQETQYF,TGCGCCAGCAGCCCCCCGGAAGGCGGGACAGGGGCCCAAGAGACCCAGTACTTC
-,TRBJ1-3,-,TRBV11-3,CASSPVHGNTIYF,TGTGCCAGCAGCCCTGTACACGGAAACACCATATATTTT
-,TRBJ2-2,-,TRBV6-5,CASSLAAGELFF,TGTGCCAGCAGTTTGGCCGCCGGGGAGCTGTTTTTT
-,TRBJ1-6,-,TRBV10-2,CASSRDLNSPLHF,TGCGCCAGCAGTCGGGATCTTAATTCACCCCTCCACTTT
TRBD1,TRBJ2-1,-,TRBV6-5,CASSYSMPGGEFF,TGTGCCAGCAGTTACTCGATGCCAGGGGGCGAGTTCTTC